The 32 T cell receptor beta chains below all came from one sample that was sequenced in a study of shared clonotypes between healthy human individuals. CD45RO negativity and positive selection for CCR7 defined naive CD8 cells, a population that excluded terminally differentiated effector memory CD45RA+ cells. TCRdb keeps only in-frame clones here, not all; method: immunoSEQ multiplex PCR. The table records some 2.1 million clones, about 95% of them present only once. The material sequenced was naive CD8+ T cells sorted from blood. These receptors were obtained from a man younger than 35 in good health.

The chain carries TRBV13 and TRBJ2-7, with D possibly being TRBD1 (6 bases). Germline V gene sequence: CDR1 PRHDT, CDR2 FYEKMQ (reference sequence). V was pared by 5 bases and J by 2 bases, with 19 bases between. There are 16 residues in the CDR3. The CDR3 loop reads CASSSGDEAGAYEQYF. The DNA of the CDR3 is TGTGCCAGCAGCAGTGGGGACGAAGCAGGGGCCTACGAGCAGTACTTC.

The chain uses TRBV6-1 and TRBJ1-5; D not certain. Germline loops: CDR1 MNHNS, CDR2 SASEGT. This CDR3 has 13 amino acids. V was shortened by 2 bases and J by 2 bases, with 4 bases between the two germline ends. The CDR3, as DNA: TGTGCCAGCAGTGAATTTGGCAATCAGCCCCAGCATTTT. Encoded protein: CASSEFGNQPQHF.

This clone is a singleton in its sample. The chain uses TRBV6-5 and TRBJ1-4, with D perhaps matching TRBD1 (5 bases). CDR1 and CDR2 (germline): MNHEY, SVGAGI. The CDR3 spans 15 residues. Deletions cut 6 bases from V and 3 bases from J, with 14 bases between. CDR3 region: CASSPNRGPNEKLFF. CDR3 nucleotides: TGTGCCAGCAGCCCGAATAGGGGACCTAATGAAAAACTGTTTTTT.

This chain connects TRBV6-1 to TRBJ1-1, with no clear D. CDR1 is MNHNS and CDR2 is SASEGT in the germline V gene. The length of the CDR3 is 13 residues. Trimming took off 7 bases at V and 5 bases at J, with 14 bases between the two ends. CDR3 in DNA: TGTGCCAGCACCGACTGGGCCGCTACTGAAGCTTTCTTT. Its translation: CASTDWAATEAFF.

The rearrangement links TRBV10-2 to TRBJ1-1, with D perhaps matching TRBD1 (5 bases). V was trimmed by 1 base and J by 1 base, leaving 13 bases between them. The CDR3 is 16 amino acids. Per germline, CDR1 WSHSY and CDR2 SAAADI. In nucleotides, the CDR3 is TGCGCCAGCAGTGAGTGGCAGGGAGGGTGGAACACTGAAGCTTTCTTT. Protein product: CASSEWQGGWNTEAFF.

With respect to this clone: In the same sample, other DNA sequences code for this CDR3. CDR3 in amino acids: CASSLNPNTEAFF. The CDR3 DNA reads as TGCGCCAGCAGCTTGAACCCGAACACTGAAGCTTTCTTT. The rearrangement joins TRBV5-1 to TRBJ1-1; D gene ambiguous. The CDR3 totals 13 residues. V was pared by 1 base and J by 1 base, with 5 bases between. The germline gives CDR1 SGHRS, CDR2 YFSETQ.

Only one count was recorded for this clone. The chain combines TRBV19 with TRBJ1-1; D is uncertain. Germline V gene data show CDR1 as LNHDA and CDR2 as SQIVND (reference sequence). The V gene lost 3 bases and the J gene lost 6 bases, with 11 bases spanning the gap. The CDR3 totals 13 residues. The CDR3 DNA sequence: TGTGCCAGTAGTATCCTGCCAGGTTCTGAAGCTTTCTTT. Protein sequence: CASSILPGSEAFF.

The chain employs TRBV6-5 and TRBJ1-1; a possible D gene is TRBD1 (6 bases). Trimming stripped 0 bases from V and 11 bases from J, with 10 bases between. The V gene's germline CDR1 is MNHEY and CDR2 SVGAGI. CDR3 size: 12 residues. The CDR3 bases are TGTGCCAGCAGTTACTCGTCAGGGGCCGCTTTCTTT. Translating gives CASSYSSGAAFF.

This CDR3 reads CASSLIAGPYNEQFF. CDR3 DNA sequence: TGTGCCAGCAGTCTGATAGCGGGGCCCTACAATGAGCAGTTCTTC. The chain has TRBV6-5 and TRBJ2-1, with 8 bases identical to TRBD2. The CDR3 is made up of 15 amino acids. Germline-derived CDR1 and CDR2 are MNHEY and SVGAGI. V dropped 5 bases and J dropped 2; count of bases not matched to a gene: 5.

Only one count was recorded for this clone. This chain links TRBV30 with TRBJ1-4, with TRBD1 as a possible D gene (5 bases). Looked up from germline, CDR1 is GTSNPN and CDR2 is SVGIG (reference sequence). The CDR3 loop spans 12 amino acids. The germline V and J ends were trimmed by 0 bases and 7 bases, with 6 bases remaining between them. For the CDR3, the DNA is TGTGCCTGGAGTGTTGGGGGTGAAAAACTGTTTTTT. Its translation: CAWSVGGEKLFF. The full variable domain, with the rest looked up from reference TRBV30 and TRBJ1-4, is SQTIHQWPATLVQPVGSPLSLECTVEGTSNPNLYWYRQAAGRGLQLLFYSVGIGQISSEVPQNLSASRPQDRQFILSSKKLLLSDSGFYLCAWSVGGEKLFFGSGTQLSVL.

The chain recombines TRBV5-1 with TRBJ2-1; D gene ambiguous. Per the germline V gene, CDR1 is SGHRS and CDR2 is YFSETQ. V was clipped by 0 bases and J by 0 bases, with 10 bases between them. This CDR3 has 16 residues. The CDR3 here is CASSLDTLSSYNEQFF. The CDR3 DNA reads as TGCGCCAGCAGCTTGGATACATTAAGCTCCTACAATGAGCAGTTCTTC.

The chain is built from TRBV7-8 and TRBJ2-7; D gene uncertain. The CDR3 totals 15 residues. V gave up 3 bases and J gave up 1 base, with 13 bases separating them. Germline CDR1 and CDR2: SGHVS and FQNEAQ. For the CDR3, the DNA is TGTGCCAGCAGCTTGGGTCGAACTCTTTCCTACGAGCAGTACTTC. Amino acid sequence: CASSLGRTLSYEQYF.

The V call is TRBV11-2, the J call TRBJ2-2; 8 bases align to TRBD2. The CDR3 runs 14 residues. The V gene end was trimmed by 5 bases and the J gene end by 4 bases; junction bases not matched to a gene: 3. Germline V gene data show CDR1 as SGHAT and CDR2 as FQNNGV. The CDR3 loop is CASSLLAVTGELFF. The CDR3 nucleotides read TGTGCCAGCAGCCTACTAGCGGTCACCGGGGAGCTGTTTTTT. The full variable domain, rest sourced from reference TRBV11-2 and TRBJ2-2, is EAGVAQSPRYKIIEKRQSVAFWCNPISGHATLYWYQQILGQGPKLLIQFQNNGVVDDSQLPKDRFSAERLKGVDSTLKIQPAKLEDSAVYLCASSLLAVTGELFFGEGSRLTVL.

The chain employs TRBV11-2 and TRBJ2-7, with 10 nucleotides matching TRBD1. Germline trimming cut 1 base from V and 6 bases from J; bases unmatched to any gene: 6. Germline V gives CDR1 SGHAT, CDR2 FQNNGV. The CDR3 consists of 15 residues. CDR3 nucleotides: TGTGCCAGCAGCTTAGTTCCCGGGACAGGGGCCGAGCAGTACTTC. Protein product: CASSLVPGTGAEQYF.

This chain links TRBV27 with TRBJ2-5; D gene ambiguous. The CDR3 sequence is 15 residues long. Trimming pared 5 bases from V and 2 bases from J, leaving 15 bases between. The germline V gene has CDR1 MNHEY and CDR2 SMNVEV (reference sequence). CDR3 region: CASSTHPSVQETQYF. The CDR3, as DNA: TGTGCCAGCAGTACCCACCCTAGTGTACAAGAGACCCAGTACTTC.

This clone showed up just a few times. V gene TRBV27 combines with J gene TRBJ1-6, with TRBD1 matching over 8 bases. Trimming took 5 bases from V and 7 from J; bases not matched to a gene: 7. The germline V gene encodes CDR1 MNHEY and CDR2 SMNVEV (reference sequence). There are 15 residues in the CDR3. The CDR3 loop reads CASSRTGNFNSPLHF. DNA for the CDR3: TGTGCCAGCAGTCGGACAGGGAATTTCAATTCACCCCTCCACTTT.

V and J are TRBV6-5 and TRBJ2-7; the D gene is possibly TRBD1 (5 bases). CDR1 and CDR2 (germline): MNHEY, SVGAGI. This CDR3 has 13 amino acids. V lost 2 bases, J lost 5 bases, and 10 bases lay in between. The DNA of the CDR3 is TGTGCCAGCAGTTACAAGGGGCGGAACGAGCAGTACTTC. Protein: CASSYKGRNEQYF.

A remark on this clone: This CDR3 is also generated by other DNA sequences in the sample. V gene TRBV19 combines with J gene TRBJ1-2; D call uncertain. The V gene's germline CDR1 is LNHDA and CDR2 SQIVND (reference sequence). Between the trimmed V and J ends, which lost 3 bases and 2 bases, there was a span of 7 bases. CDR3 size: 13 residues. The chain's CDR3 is CASSIGLNYGYTF. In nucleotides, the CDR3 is TGTGCCAGTAGTATTGGCCTAAACTATGGCTACACCTTC.

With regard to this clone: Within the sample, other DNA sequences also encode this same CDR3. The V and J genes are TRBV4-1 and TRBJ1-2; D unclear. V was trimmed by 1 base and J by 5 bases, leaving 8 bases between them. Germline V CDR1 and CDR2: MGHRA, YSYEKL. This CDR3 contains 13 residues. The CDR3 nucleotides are TGCGCCAGCAGCCAAGGTCCAGGTTATGGCTACACCTTC. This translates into CASSQGPGYGYTF.

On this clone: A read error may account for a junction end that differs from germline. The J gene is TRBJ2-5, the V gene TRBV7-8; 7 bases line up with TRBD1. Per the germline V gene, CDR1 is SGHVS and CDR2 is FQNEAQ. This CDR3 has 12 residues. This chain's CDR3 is CASSLDGWDSHF. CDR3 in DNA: TGTGCCAGCAGCTTAGACGGTTGGGACAGCCACTTC.

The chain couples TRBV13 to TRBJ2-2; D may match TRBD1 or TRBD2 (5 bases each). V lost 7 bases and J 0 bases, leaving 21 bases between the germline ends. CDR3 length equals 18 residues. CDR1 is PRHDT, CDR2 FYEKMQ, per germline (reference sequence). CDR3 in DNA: TGTGCCAGCATGCGAGAAGGGGAGACAATTTCGAACACCGGGGAGCTGTTTTTT. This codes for CASMREGETISNTGELFF.

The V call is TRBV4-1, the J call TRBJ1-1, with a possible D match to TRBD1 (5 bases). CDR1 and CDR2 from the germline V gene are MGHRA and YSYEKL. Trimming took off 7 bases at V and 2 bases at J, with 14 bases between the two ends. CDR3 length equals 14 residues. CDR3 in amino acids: CASNEGLKNTEAFF. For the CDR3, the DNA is TGCGCCAGCAATGAGGGGCTCAAAAACACTGAAGCTTTCTTT.

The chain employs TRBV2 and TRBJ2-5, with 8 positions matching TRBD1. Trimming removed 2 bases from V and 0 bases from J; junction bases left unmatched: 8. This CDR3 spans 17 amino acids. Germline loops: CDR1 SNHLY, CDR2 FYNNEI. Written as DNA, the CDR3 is TGTGCCAGCAGTGAAAGACAGGGGAGCGGGTACCAAGAGACCCAGTACTTC. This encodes CASSERQGSGYQETQYF.

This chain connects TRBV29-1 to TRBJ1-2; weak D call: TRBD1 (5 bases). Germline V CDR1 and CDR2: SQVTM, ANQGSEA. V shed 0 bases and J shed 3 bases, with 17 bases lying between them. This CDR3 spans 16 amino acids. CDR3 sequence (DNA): TGCAGCGTTGAAGAAGATCCCAGAGGGGTAGACTATGGCTACACCTTC. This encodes CSVEEDPRGVDYGYTF.

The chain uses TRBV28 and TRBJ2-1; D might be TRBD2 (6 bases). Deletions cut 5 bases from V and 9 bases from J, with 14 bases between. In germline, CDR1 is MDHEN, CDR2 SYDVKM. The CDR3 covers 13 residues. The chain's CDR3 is CASSATRFAEQFF. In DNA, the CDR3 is TGTGCCAGCAGTGCGACTAGGTTCGCTGAGCAGTTCTTC.

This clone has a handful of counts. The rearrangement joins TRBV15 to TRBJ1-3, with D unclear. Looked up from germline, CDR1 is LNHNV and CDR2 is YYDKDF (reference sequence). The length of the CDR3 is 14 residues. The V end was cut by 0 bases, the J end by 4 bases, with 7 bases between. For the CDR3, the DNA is TGTGCCACCAGCAGAGACCTCGACGGAAACACCATATATTTT. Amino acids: CATSRDLDGNTIYF.

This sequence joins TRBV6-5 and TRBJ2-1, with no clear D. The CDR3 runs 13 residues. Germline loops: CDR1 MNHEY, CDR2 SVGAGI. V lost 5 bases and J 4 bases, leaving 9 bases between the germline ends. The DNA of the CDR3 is TGTGCCAGCAGTCGCGTCCTTTACAATGAGCAGTTCTTC. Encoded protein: CASSRVLYNEQFF.

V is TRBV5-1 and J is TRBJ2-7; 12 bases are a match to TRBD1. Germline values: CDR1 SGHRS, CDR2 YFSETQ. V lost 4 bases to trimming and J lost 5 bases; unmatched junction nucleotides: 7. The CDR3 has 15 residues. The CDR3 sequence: CASSPGQGASDEQYF. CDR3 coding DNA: TGCGCCAGCAGCCCGGGACAGGGGGCTTCCGACGAGCAGTACTTC.

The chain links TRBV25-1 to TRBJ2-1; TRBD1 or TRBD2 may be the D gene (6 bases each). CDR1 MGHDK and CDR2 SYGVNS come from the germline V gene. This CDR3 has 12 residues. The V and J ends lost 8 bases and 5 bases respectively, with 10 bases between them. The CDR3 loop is CASGGPNNEQFF. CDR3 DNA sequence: TGTGCCAGCGGGGGGCCGAACAATGAGCAGTTCTTC.

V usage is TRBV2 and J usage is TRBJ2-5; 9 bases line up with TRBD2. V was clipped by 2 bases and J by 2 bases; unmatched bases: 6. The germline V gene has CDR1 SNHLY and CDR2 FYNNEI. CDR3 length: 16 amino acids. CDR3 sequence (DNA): TGTGCCAGCAGTGAACAGAGTCTAGCGGGGCAAGAGACCCAGTACTTC. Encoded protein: CASSEQSLAGQETQYF.

The CDR3 protein is CASSFDGGGETQYF. Here the CDR3 DNA reads TGTGCCAGCAGTTTTGACGGGGGCGGAGAGACCCAGTACTTC. This chain uses TRBV27 with TRBJ2-5; D is tentatively TRBD1 or TRBD2 (6 bases each). CDR3 length equals 14 residues. The V gene's germline CDR1 is MNHEY and CDR2 SMNVEV (reference sequence). The V and J ends lost 3 bases and 4 bases respectively, with 12 bases between them.

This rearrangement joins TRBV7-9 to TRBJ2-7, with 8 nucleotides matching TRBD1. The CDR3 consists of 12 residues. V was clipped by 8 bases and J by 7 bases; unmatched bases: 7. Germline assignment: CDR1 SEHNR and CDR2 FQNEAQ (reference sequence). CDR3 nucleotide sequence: TGTGCCAGCTGGACAGGGCCGGGTGAGCAGTACTTC. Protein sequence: CASWTGPGEQYF.